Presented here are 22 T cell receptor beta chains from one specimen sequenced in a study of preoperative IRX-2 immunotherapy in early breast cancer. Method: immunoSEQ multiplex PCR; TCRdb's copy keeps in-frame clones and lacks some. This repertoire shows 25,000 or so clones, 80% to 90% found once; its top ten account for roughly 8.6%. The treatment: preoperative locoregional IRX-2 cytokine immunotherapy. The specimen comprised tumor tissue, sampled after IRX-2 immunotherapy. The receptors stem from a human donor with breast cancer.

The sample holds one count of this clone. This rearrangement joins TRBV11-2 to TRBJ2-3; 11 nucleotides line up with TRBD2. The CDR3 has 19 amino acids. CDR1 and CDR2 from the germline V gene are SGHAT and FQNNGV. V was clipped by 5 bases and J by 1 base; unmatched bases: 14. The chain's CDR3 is CASSPGGSLTSGGTDTQYF. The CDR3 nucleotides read TGTGCCAGCAGCCCAGGGGGATCATTGACTAGCGGGGGCACAGATACGCAGTATTTT. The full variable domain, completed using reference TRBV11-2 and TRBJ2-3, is EAGVAQSPRYKIIEKRQSVAFWCNPISGHATLYWYQQILGQGPKLLIQFQNNGVVDDSQLPKDRFSAERLKGVDSTLKIQPAKLEDSAVYLCASSPGGSLTSGGTDTQYFGPGTRLTVL.

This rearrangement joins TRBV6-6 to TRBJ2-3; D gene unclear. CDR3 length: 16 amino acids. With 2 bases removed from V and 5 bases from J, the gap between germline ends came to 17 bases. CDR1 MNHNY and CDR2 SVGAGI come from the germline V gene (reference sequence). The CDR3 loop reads CASSYPGPARQDTQYF. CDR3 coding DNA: TGTGCCAGCAGTTACCCCGGGCCCGCGCGTCAAGATACGCAGTATTTT.

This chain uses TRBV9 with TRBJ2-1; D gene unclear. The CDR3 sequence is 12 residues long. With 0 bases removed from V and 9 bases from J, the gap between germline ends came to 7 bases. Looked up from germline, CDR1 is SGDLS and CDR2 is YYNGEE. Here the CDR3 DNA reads TGTGCCAGCAGCGTAGGTAGTATTGAGCAGTTCTTC. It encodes CASSVGSIEQFF.

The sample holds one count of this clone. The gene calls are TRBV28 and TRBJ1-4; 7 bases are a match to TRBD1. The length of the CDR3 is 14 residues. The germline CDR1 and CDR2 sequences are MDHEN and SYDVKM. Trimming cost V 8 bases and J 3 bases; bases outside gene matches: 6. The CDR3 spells CASVTRGANEKLFF. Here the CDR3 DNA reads TGTGCCAGCGTCACCAGGGGGGCTAATGAAAAACTGTTTTTT.

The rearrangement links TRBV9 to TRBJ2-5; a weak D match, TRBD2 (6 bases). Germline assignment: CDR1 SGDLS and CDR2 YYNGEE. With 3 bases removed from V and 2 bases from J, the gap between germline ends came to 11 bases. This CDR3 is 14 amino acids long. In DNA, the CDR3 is TGTGCCAGCAGCGGGGGCGGGATTCAAGAGACCCAGTACTTC. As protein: CASSGGGIQETQYF.

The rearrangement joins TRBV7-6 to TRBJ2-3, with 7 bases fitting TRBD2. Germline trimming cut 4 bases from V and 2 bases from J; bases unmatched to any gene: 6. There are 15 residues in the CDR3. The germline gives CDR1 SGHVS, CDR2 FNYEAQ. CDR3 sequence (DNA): TGTGCCAGCAGCTCGGGGGGATGGGCCACAGATACGCAGTATTTT. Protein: CASSSGGWATDTQYF. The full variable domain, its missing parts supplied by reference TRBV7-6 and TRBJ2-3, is GAGVSQSPRYKVTKRGQDVALRCDPISGHVSLYWYRQALGQGPEFLTYFNYEAQQDKSGLPNDRFSAERPEGSISTLTIQRTEQRDSAMYRCASSSGGWATDTQYFGPGTRLTVL.

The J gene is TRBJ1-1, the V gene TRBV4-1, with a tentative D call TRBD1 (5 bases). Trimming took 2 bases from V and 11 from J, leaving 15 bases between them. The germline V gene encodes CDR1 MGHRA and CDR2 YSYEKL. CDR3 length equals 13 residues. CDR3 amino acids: CASSQSVSGFAFF. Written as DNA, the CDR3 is TGCGCCAGCAGCCAATCGGTCTCAGGGTTTGCTTTCTTT.

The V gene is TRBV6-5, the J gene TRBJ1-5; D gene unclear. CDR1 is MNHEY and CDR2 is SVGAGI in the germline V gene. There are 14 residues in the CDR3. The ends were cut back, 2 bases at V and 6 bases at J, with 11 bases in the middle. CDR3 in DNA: TGTGCCAGCAGTTACGGAGGTAGCGGTCAGCCCCAGCATTTT. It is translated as CASSYGGSGQPQHF.

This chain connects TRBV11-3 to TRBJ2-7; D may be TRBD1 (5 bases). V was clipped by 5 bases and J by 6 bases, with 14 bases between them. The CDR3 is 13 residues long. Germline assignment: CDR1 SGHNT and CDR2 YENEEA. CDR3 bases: TGTGCCAGCAGCCCCAGGGAAAGAGTCGAGCAGTACTTC. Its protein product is CASSPRERVEQYF. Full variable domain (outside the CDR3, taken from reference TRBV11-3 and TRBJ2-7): EAGVVQSPRYKIIEKKQPVAFWCNPISGHNTLYWYLQNLGQGPELLIRYENEEAVDDSQLPKDRFSAERLKGVDSTLKIQPAELGDSAVYLCASSPRERVEQYFGPGTRLTVT.

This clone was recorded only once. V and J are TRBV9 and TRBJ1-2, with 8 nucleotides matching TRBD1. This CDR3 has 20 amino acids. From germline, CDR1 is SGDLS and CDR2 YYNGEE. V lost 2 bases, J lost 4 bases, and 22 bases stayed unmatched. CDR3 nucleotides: TGTGCCAGCAGCGTTACCCTATCCCCCCATCAGGGGGCGCTTCTCTATGGCTACACCTTC. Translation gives CASSVTLSPHQGALLYGYTF.

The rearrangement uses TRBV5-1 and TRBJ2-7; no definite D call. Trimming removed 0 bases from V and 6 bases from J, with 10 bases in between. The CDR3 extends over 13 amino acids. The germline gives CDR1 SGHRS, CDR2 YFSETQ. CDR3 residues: CASSLAAGSEQYF. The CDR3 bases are TGCGCCAGCAGCTTGGCCGCTGGGTCCGAGCAGTACTTC.

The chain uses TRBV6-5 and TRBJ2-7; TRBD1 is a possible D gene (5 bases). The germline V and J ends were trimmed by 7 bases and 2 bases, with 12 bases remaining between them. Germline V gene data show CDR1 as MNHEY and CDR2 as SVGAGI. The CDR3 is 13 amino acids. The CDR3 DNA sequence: TGTGCCAGCACCTCGGACATAGCCTACGAGCAGTACTTC. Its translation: CASTSDIAYEQYF.

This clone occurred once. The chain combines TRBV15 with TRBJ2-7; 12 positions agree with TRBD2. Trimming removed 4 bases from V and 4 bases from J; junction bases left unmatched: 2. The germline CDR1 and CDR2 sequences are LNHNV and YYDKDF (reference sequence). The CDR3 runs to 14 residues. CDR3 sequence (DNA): TGTGCCACCAGCACCGGACTAGCGGGATACGAGCAGTACTTC. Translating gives CATSTGLAGYEQYF.

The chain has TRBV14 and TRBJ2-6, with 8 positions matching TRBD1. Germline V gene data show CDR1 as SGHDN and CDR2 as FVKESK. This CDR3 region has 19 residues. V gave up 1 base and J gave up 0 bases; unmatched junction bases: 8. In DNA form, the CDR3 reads TGTGCCAGCAGCCAAGCCCGACAGGGGCTCTTCTCTGGGGCCAACGTCCTGACTTTC. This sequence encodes CASSQARQGLFSGANVLTF.

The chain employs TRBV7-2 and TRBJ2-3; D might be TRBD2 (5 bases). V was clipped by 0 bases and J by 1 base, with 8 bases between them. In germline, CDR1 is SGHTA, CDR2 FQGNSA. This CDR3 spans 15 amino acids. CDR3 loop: CASSLAGAGTDTQYF. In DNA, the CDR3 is TGTGCCAGCAGCTTAGCGGGAGCGGGCACAGATACGCAGTATTTT.

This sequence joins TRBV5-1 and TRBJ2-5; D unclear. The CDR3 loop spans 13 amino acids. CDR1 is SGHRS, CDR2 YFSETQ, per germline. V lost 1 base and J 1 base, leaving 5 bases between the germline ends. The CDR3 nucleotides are TGCGCCAGCAGCTTGACAGTCCAAGAGACCCAGTACTTC. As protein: CASSLTVQETQYF. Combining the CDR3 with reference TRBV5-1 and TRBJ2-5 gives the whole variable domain KAGVTQTPRYLIKTRGQQVTLSCSPISGHRSVSWYQQTPGQGLQFLFEYFSETQRNKGNFPGRFSGRQFSNSRSEMNVSTLELGDSALYLCASSLTVQETQYFGPGTRLLVL.

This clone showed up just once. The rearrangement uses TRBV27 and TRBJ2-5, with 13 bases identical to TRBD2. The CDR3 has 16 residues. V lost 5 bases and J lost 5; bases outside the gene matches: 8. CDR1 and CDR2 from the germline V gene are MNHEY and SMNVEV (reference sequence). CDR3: CASSPRTSGRFETQYF. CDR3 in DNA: TGTGCCAGCAGTCCGCGGACTAGCGGGAGATTCGAGACCCAGTACTTC.

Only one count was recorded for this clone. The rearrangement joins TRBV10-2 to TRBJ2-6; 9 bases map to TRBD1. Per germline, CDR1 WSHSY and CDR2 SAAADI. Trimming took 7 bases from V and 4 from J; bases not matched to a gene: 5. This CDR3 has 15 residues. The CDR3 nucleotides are TGCGCCAGCACGGGGACAGGGACCGGGGCCAACGTCCTGACTTTC. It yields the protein CASTGTGTGANVLTF.

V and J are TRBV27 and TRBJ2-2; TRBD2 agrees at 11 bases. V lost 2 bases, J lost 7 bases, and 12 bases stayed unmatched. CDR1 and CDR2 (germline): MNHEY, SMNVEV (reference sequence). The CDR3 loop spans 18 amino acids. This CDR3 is CASSLTSLAGGPIGELFF. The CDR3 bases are TGTGCCAGCAGTTTAACTAGCTTAGCGGGGGGGCCAATCGGGGAGCTGTTTTTT.

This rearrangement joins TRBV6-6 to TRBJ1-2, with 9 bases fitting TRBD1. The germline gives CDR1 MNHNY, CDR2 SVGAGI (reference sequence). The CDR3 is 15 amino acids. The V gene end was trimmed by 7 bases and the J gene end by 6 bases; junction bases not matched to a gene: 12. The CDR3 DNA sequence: TGTGCCAGCACTTTCCCCGCCGGGACAGGGCATGGCTACACCTTC. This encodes CASTFPAGTGHGYTF.

DNA for the CDR3: TGTGCCAGCAAACCGCTTAACGTTTATAGCAATCAGCCCCAGCATTTT. Translated: CASKPLNVYSNQPQHF. The genes are TRBV28 and TRBJ1-5; no clear D gene. Between the trimmed V and J ends, which lost 7 bases and 0 bases, there was a span of 16 bases. CDR1 is MDHEN and CDR2 is SYDVKM in the germline V gene. The CDR3 runs to 16 residues. The whole variable domain, remainder taken from reference TRBV28 and TRBJ1-5, is DVKVTQSSRYLVKRTGEKVFLECVQDMDHENMFWYRQDPGLGLRLIYFSYDVKMKEKGDIPEGYSVSREKKERFSLILESASTNQTSMYLCASKPLNVYSNQPQHFGDGTRLSIL.

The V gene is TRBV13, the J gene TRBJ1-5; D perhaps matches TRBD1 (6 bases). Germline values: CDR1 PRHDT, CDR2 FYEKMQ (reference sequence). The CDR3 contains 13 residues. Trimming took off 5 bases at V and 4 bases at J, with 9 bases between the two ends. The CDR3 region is CASSLGQNQPQHF. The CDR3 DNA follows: TGTGCCAGCAGCCTCGGACAGAATCAGCCCCAGCATTTT.